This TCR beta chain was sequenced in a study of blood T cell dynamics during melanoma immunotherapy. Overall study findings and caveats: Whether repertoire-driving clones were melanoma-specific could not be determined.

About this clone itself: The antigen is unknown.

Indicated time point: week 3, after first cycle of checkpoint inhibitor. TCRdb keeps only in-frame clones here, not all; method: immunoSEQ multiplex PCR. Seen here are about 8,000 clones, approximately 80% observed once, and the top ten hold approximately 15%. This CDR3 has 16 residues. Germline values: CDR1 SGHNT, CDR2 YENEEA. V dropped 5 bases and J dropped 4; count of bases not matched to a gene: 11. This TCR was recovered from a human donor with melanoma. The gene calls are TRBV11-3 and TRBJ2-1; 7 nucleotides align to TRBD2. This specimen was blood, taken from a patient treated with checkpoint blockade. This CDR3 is CASSPSGLADYNEQFF. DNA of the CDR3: TGTGCCAGCAGCCCAAGTGGTCTAGCGGATTACAATGAGCAGTTCTTC.